Each of the 15 T cell receptor beta chains below was sequenced from the same sample in a study of T cell clonotyping in hematopoietic cell transplantation. Repertoires were generated with immunoSEQ multiplex PCR, while TCRdb's copy carries only in-frame clones and drops some. The repertoire has tens of thousands of clones, just over 85% of them found once; the top ten carry about 6.1%. The time point here: recipient sample about 28 days before transplant, after cytoreduction. Sequenced here: peripheral blood mononuclear cells, sampled before stem cell transplant. The receptor set was obtained from a man between 60 and 75 years old with biphenotypic leukemia. Some clones in this sample may be carry-over from other donors' samples.

V usage is TRBV5-4 and J usage is TRBJ1-2; D not certain. There are 12 residues in the CDR3. Germline assignment: CDR1 SGHNT and CDR2 YYREEE (reference sequence). Trimming took 0 bases from V and 3 from J, leaving 3 bases between them. Here the CDR3 DNA reads TGTGCCAGCAGCTTGGACGACTATGGCTACACCTTC. Translation gives CASSLDDYGYTF.

The genes are TRBV11-3 and TRBJ2-7, with D perhaps matching TRBD1 (5 bases). This CDR3 has 13 residues. CDR1 is SGHNT, CDR2 YENEEA, per germline. V dropped 3 bases and J dropped 3 bases, with 9 bases sitting between them. This chain's CDR3 is CASSLTENYEQYF. DNA of the CDR3: TGTGCCAGCAGCTTGACAGAGAACTACGAGCAGTACTTC.

The chain links TRBV6-1 to TRBJ1-4; 7 positions agree with TRBD1. The CDR3 is made up of 14 amino acids. V shed 5 bases, J shed 8 bases, and the junction held 8 bases outside the gene matches. CDR1 is MNHNS, CDR2 SASEGT, per germline. The CDR3: CASSIDREEEKLFF. The CDR3 DNA is TGTGCCAGCAGTATAGACAGGGAGGAGGAAAAACTGTTTTTT.

This rearrangement joins TRBV28 to TRBJ2-7; D unclear. Germline CDR1 is MDHEN and CDR2 is SYDVKM. Trimming removed 3 bases from V and 0 bases from J, with 18 bases in between. The CDR3 runs 17 residues. The CDR3 sequence is CASSLWVGTASSYEQYF. In DNA form, the CDR3 reads TGTGCCAGCAGTTTGTGGGTGGGTACGGCAAGCTCCTACGAGCAGTACTTC.

The chain links TRBV7-8 to TRBJ2-2, with 8 bases lining up with TRBD2. The germline gives CDR1 SGHVS, CDR2 FQNEAQ. Germline trimming cut 1 base from V and 5 bases from J; bases unmatched to any gene: 6. The CDR3 is 16 residues long. The CDR3 DNA follows: TGTGCCAGCAGCTTAGGGGGGCTAGCGGGTACCGGGGAGCTGTTTTTT. Amino acids: CASSLGGLAGTGELFF.

This rearrangement joins TRBV28 to TRBJ1-1; D unclear. From germline, CDR1 is MDHEN and CDR2 SYDVKM. This CDR3 is built from 14 residues. V was trimmed by 8 bases and J by 1 base, leaving 14 bases between them. This CDR3 is CASDFGSENTEAFF. The CDR3, as DNA: TGTGCCAGCGATTTTGGTTCGGAGAACACTGAAGCTTTCTTT.

The chain joins TRBV28 to TRBJ2-7; TRBD2 might be the D (6 bases). Germline assignment: CDR1 MDHEN and CDR2 SYDVKM. This CDR3 region has 12 residues. Trimming cost V 7 bases and J 2 bases, with 9 bases left between them. The CDR3 DNA reads as TGTGCCAGCATGGAGGGGACCTACGAGCAGTACTTC. It specifies CASMEGTYEQYF. The full variable domain, with the rest looked up from reference TRBV28 and TRBJ2-7, is DVKVTQSSRYLVKRTGEKVFLECVQDMDHENMFWYRQDPGLGLRLIYFSYDVKMKEKGDIPEGYSVSREKKERFSLILESASTNQTSMYLCASMEGTYEQYFGPGTRLTVT.

This chain connects TRBV9 to TRBJ2-5; D ambiguous. Germline CDR1 SGDLS, CDR2 YYNGEE. CDR3 length equals 16 residues. Trimming took 5 bases from V and 5 from J, leaving 22 bases between them. The CDR3 reads CASRSWHGLTMETQYF. CDR3 in DNA: TGTGCCAGCAGATCATGGCATGGGTTAACAATGGAGACCCAGTACTTC.

V gene TRBV2 combines with J gene TRBJ2-1; tentative D call: TRBD2 (6 bases). This CDR3 region has 16 residues. Between the trimmed V and J ends, which lost 6 bases and 5 bases, there was a span of 20 bases. From germline, CDR1 is SNHLY and CDR2 FYNNEI. The CDR3 DNA follows: TGTGCCAGCAGCCCCGCTTTCGGGGGAGTTCACAATGAGCAGTTCTTC. As protein: CASSPAFGGVHNEQFF.

This chain links TRBV9 with TRBJ1-5, with 8 bases that match TRBD1. Per the germline V gene, CDR1 is SGDLS and CDR2 is YYNGEE. This CDR3 region has 15 residues. J lost 3 bases, V lost 2 bases, and 4 bases had no gene match. This CDR3 is CASSVQGAPNQPQHF. CDR3 sequence (DNA): TGTGCCAGCAGCGTCCAGGGGGCCCCCAATCAGCCCCAGCATTTT.

V usage is TRBV6-4 and J usage is TRBJ1-1; TRBD1 might be the D (5 bases). The CDR3 runs to 13 residues. CDR1 is MRHNA and CDR2 is SNTAGT in the germline V gene. V was trimmed by 8 bases and J by 1 base, leaving 11 bases between them. DNA of the CDR3: TGTGCCAGCCCTCGGGGGGGGAACACTGAAGCTTTCTTT. As protein: CASPRGGNTEAFF.

The chain couples TRBV5-1 to TRBJ2-7, with D perhaps matching TRBD1 (6 bases). Germline V gene sequence: CDR1 SGHRS, CDR2 YFSETQ. The CDR3 is 15 residues long. Trimming pared 0 bases from V and 3 bases from J, leaving 13 bases between. The chain's CDR3 is CASSLVGQPHYEQYF. The DNA of the CDR3 is TGCGCCAGCAGCTTGGTGGGACAACCACACTACGAGCAGTACTTC.

The chain recombines TRBV5-1 with TRBJ1-1; D is unresolved. The germline V gene encodes CDR1 SGHRS and CDR2 YFSETQ. This CDR3 region has 13 residues. The V and J ends lost 1 base and 3 bases respectively, with 7 bases between them. This CDR3 is CASSLLEDTEAFF. As DNA, the CDR3 is TGCGCCAGCAGCTTGCTTGAGGACACTGAAGCTTTCTTT.

Here the CDR3 reads CASSSSGEGDQPQHF. The DNA for the CDR3 is TGTGCCAGTAGCTCCTCTGGGGAGGGGGATCAGCCCCAGCATTTT. The rearrangement joins TRBV19 to TRBJ1-5; TRBD1 is a possible D gene (6 bases). The CDR3 loop spans 15 amino acids. Germline CDR1 reads LNHDA; CDR2 reads SQIVND (reference sequence). Trimming stripped 6 bases from V and 5 bases from J, with 17 bases between.

The rearrangement links TRBV4-1 to TRBJ2-2; D may be TRBD2 (6 bases). CDR3 length equals 17 residues. Germline CDR1 reads MGHRA; CDR2 reads YSYEKL. Deletions cut 1 base from V and 1 base from J, with 13 bases between. CDR3 residues: CASSQAAAGRNTGELFF. DNA of the CDR3: TGCGCCAGCAGCCAAGCAGCAGCGGGCAGGAACACCGGGGAGCTGTTTTTT.